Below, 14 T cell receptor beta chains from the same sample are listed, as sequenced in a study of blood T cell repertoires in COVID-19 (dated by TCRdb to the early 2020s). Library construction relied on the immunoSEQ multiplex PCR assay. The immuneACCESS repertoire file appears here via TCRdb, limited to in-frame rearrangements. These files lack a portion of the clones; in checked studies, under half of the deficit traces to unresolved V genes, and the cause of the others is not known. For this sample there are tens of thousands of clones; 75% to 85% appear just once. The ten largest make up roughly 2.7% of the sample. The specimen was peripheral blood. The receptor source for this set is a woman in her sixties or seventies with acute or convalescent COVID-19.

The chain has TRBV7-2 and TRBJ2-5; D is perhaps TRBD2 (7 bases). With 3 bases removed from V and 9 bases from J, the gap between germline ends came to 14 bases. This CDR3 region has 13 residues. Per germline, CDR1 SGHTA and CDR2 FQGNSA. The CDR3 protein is CASSFWGGEAQYF. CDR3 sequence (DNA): TGTGCCAGCAGCTTTTGGGGGGGCGAGGCCCAGTACTTC.

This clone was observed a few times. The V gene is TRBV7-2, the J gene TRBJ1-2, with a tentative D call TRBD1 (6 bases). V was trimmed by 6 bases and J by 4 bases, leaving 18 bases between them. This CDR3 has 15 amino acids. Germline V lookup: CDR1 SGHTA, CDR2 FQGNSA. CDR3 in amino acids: CASRPGTGPLYGYTF. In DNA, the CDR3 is TGTGCCAGCAGGCCGGGAACAGGGCCTCTCTATGGCTACACCTTC.

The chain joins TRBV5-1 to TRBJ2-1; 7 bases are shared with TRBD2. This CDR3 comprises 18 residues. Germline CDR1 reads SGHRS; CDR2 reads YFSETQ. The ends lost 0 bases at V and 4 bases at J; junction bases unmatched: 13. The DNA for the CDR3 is TGCGCCAGCAGCTTGGCCGGGGCCGGGAGGATTAATTACAATGAGCAGTTCTTC. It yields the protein CASSLAGAGRINYNEQFF. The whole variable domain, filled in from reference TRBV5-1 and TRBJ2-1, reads KAGVTQTPRYLIKTRGQQVTLSCSPISGHRSVSWYQQTPGQGLQFLFEYFSETQRNKGNFPGRFSGRQFSNSRSEMNVSTLELGDSALYLCASSLAGAGRINYNEQFFGPGTRLTVL.

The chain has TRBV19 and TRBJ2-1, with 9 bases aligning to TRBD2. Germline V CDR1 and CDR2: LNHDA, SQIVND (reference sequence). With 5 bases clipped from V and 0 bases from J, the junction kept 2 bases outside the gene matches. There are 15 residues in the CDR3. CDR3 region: CASSLSGSSYNEQFF. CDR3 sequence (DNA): TGTGCCAGTAGTCTTAGCGGGAGCTCCTACAATGAGCAGTTCTTC.

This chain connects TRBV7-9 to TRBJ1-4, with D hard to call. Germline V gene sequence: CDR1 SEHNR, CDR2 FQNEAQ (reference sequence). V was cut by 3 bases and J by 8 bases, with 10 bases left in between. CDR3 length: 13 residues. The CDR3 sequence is CASSLGEQEKLFF. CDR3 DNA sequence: TGTGCCAGCAGCTTGGGAGAACAGGAAAAACTGTTTTTT. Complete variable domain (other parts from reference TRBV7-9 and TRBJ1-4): DTGVSQNPRHKITKRGQNVTFRCDPISEHNRLYWYRQTLGQGPEFLTYFQNEAQLEKSRLLSDRFSAERPKGSFSTLEIQRTEQGDSAMYLCASSLGEQEKLFFGSGTQLSVL.

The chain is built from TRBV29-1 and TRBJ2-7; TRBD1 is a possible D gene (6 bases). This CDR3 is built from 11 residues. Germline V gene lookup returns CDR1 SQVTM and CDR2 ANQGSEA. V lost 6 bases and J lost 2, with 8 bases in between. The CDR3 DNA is TGCAGCGTAACAGGGACCTACGAGCAGTACTTC. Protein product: CSVTGTYEQYF.

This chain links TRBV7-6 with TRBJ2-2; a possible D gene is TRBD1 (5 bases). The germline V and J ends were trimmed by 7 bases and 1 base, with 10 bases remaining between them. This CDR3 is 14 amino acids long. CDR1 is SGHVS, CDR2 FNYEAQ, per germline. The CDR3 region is CASKTQVNTGELFF. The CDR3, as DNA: TGTGCCAGCAAGACACAGGTGAACACCGGGGAGCTGTTTTTT.

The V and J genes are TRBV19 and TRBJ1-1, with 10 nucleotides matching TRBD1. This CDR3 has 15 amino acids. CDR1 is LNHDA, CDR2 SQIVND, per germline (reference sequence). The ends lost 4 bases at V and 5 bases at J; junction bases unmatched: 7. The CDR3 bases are TGTGCCAGTAGTAATAGACAGGGGGCGGCAACTGAAGCTTTCTTT. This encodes CASSNRQGAATEAFF.

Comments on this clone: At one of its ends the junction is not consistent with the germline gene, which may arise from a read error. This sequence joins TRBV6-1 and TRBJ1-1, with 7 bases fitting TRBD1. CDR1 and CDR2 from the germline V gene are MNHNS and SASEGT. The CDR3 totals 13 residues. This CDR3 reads CASGDRVPPEAFF. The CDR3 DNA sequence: TGTGCCAGCGGTGACAGGGTCCCTCCTGAAGCTTTCTTT.

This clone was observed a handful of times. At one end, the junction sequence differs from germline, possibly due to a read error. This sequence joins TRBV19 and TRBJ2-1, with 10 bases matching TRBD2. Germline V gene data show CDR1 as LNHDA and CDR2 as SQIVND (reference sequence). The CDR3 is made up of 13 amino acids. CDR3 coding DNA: TGTGCCAGCAGTAGCGGGAGGCGTAATGAGCAGTTCTTC. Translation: CASSSGRRNEQFF.

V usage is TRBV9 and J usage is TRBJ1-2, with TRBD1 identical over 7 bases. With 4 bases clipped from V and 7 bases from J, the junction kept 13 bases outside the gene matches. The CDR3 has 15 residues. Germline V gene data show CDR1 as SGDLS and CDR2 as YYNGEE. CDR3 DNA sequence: TGTGCCAGCAGCCCGGGTTGGACAGGCGGCTCTGGCTACACCTTC. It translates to CASSPGWTGGSGYTF.

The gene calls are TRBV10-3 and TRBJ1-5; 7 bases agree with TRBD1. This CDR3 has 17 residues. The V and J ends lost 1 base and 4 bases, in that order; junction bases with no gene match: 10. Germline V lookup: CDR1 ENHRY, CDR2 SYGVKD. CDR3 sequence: CAISEFGSARGNQPQHF. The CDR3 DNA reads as TGTGCCATCAGTGAGTTTGGTAGTGCCAGGGGGAATCAGCCCCAGCATTTT.

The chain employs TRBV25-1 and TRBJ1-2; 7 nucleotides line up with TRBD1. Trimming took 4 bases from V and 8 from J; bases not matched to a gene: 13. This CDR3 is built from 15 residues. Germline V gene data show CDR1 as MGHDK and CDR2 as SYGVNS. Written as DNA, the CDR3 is TGTGCCAGCAGTGGAACATCTCAGGGGGTAAAAGGCTACACCTTC. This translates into CASSGTSQGVKGYTF.

The chain's CDR3 is CASGALISYNSPLHF. As DNA, the CDR3 is TGTGCCAGCGGGGCACTCATCTCCTATAATTCACCCCTCCACTTT. J is TRBJ1-6 and V is TRBV7-2; D possibly corresponds to TRBD1 (5 bases). CDR3 length: 15 amino acids. Germline-derived CDR1 and CDR2 are SGHTA and FQGNSA. Trimming took 8 bases from V and 0 from J, leaving 11 bases between them.